The 28 T cell receptor beta chains in this list originate from one sample, sequenced in a study of T cells after posttransplantation cyclophosphamide. Generated by immunoSEQ multiplex PCR, the TCRdb table keeps only in-frame clones and is missing some. The repertoire has tens of thousands of clones, none seen only once; the ten largest take 6.5% to 7%. Sequenced sample: PBMCs. Receptors were obtained from a woman aged 45 to 65 in good health and a related stem cell transplant donor.

This clone was found a few times. The chain joins TRBV11-2 to TRBJ2-5, with 11 bases matching TRBD2. Germline lookup yields CDR1 SGHAT and CDR2 FQNNGV. The junction had 6 bases not matched to a gene; V was cut back by 5 bases and J by 1 base. The CDR3 extends over 16 amino acids. The CDR3 loop is CASSPGTSGLQETQYF. For the CDR3, the DNA is TGTGCCAGCAGCCCGGGGACTAGCGGACTCCAAGAGACCCAGTACTTC.

This clone was recorded at least ten times. This chain joins TRBV11-2 and TRBJ2-6; maybe TRBD1 (5 bases). CDR1 and CDR2 (germline): SGHAT, FQNNGV. This CDR3 has 17 amino acids. V dropped 4 bases and J dropped 2 bases, with 15 bases sitting between them. CDR3 region: CASSSLIARAGANVLTF. CDR3 bases: TGTGCCAGCAGCTCGCTGATCGCCAGGGCTGGGGCCAACGTCCTGACTTTC.

This clone was observed at least ten times. The chain has TRBV27 and TRBJ1-2; TRBD1 matches at 11 bases. The length of the CDR3 is 15 residues. The V segment lost 8 bases and the J segment 6 bases; nucleotides outside the gene matches: 11. Germline V lookup: CDR1 MNHEY, CDR2 SMNVEV (reference sequence). The CDR3 nucleotides are TGTGCCAGCGCCCCGGGGGACAGGGGGAAGCATGGCTACACCTTC. This codes for CASAPGDRGKHGYTF.

This clone was detected ten times or more. The chain combines TRBV14 with TRBJ2-7; TRBD1 matches 10 bases. The CDR3 totals 17 residues. V lost 2 bases to trimming and J lost 3 bases; unmatched junction nucleotides: 10. The germline V gene has CDR1 SGHDN and CDR2 FVKESK. CDR3: CASSQRQGAIQGYEQYF. CDR3 nucleotides: TGTGCCAGCAGCCAAAGACAGGGGGCTATACAAGGCTACGAGCAGTACTTC. Together with reference TRBV14 and TRBJ2-7, the CDR3 gives the full variable domain: EAGVTQFPSHSVIEKGQTVTLRCDPISGHDNLYWYRRVMGKEIKFLLHFVKESKQDESGMPNNRFLAERTGGTYSTLKVQPAELEDSGVYFCASSQRQGAIQGYEQYFGPGTRLTVT.

The chain has TRBV19 and TRBJ1-2; D perhaps matches TRBD1 (5 bases). V gave up 3 bases and J gave up 5 bases, with 13 bases separating them. There are 14 residues in the CDR3. Germline CDR1 reads LNHDA; CDR2 reads SQIVND (reference sequence). The CDR3 region is CASSIQGSWYGYTF. The DNA of the CDR3 is TGTGCCAGTAGTATTCAGGGTTCATGGTATGGCTACACCTTC.

CDR3: CASSPQTSGNGETQYF. For the CDR3, the DNA is TGTGCCAGCAGCCCGCAGACTAGCGGGAATGGCGAGACCCAGTACTTC. This sequence joins TRBV7-9 and TRBJ2-5, with TRBD2 identical over 11 bases. After removal of 5 bases from V and 5 bases from J, the junction contained 10 bases not matched to a gene. The CDR3 is 16 amino acids. From germline, CDR1 is SEHNR and CDR2 FQNEAQ (reference sequence).

This clone was seen many times. The chain employs TRBV6-1 and TRBJ2-5; TRBD1 matches 11 bases. Germline CDR1 is MNHNS and CDR2 is SASEGT. The CDR3 covers 14 residues. After removal of 8 bases from V and 5 bases from J, the junction contained 7 bases not matched to a gene. The CDR3 region is CASGGQGARETQYF. The DNA of the CDR3 is TGTGCCAGCGGAGGACAGGGGGCGCGTGAGACCCAGTACTTC.

This clone has only a few counts. The V gene is TRBV15, the J gene TRBJ1-2, with D possibly matching TRBD1 (5 bases). Trimming stripped 0 bases from V and 7 bases from J, with 9 bases between. Germline V gene sequence: CDR1 LNHNV, CDR2 YYDKDF (reference sequence). The CDR3 runs 13 residues. Here the CDR3 DNA reads TGTGCCACCAGCAGAGACCCCAGGGCTGGCTACACCTTC. Translation: CATSRDPRAGYTF.

This clone was picked up many times. J is TRBJ2-7 and V is TRBV7-9; TRBD2 is a possible D gene (5 bases). Germline CDR1 SEHNR, CDR2 FQNEAQ (reference sequence). This CDR3 has 16 residues. The V end lost 0 bases, the J end lost 0 bases, and 12 bases lay between the germline ends. Here the CDR3 DNA reads TGTGCCAGCAGCTTAGCGATCAGCGGAAGCTCCTACGAGCAGTACTTC. Protein product: CASSLAISGSSYEQYF.

This clone occurred many times. This rearrangement joins TRBV4-1 to TRBJ1-2, with a tentative D call TRBD1 (6 bases). V was shortened by 4 bases and J by 1 base, with 10 bases between the two germline ends. In germline, CDR1 is MGHRA, CDR2 YSYEKL. CDR3 length: 14 amino acids. The CDR3 sequence: CASSPRDNNYGYTF. The CDR3 bases are TGCGCCAGCAGCCCTCGGGACAATAACTATGGCTACACCTTC.

In this sample, this clone turned up many times. This sequence joins TRBV13 and TRBJ2-1; the D gene is possibly TRBD1 (6 bases). Germline V gives CDR1 PRHDT, CDR2 FYEKMQ (reference sequence). The CDR3 is made up of 15 amino acids. V gave up 4 bases and J gave up 4 bases, with 14 bases separating them. The CDR3: CASSSLQGAYNEQFF. As DNA, the CDR3 is TGTGCCAGCAGCTCCTTACAGGGAGCATACAATGAGCAGTTCTTC.

This clone occurred many times. The V call is TRBV6-5, the J call TRBJ2-1; perhaps TRBD2 as D (6 bases). V was cut by 0 bases and J by 4 bases, with 13 bases left in between. The length of the CDR3 is 16 residues. CDR1 and CDR2 (germline): MNHEY, SVGAGI. The CDR3 bases are TGTGCCAGCAGTTACTCCAGTGAGGGACTTTACAATGAGCAGTTCTTC. Its protein is CASSYSSEGLYNEQFF.

The rearrangement joins TRBV11-3 to TRBJ1-1; 7 bases align to TRBD1. J lost 1 base, V lost 4 bases, and 12 bases had no gene match. Germline assignment: CDR1 SGHNT and CDR2 YENEEA. This CDR3 is built from 17 residues. The CDR3 region has the DNA TGTGCCAGCAGCTCCAGCTACAGGGGCCGGCCGAACACTGAAGCTTTCTTT. As protein: CASSSSYRGRPNTEAFF.

This clone was seen many times. The rearrangement joins TRBV19 to TRBJ2-7; D gene ambiguous. The CDR3 runs to 12 residues. The germline V and J ends were trimmed by 7 bases and 3 bases, with 10 bases remaining between them. The germline gives CDR1 LNHDA, CDR2 SQIVND (reference sequence). The CDR3: CASKGQDYEQYF. The CDR3, as DNA: TGTGCCAGTAAAGGGCAGGACTACGAGCAGTACTTC.

This clone has only a few counts. The CDR3 DNA is TGCGCCAGCAGCTTGCCCCACCGGACTAGCGGGAGAGGGGGTAAGACAGATACGCAGTATTTT. Amino acids: CASSLPHRTSGRGGKTDTQYF. This chain joins TRBV5-1 and TRBJ2-3, with 13 bases identical to TRBD2. In germline, CDR1 is SGHRS, CDR2 YFSETQ. Trimming cost V 1 base and J 3 bases; bases outside gene matches: 17. The CDR3 sequence is 21 residues long.

This clone has a count of ten or more. The chain is built from TRBV28 and TRBJ2-1; no reliable D call. The CDR3 contains 11 residues. CDR1 and CDR2 (germline): MDHEN, SYDVKM. Trimming pared 3 bases from V and 7 bases from J, leaving 4 bases between. CDR3 nucleotides: TGTGCCAGCAGTTTGCGGAATGAGCAGTTCTTC. As protein: CASSLRNEQFF.

In its sample, this clone was seen a few times. This chain joins TRBV29-1 and TRBJ2-1; maybe TRBD1 (6 bases). This CDR3 has 12 amino acids. Germline V CDR1 and CDR2: SQVTM, ANQGSEA. Deletions cut 5 bases from V and 3 bases from J, with 8 bases between. The CDR3 protein is CSVLDSYNEQFF. As DNA, the CDR3 is TGCAGCGTTTTGGACAGCTACAATGAGCAGTTCTTC.

This clone has at least ten counts. The rearrangement links TRBV13 to TRBJ2-1; 7 positions match TRBD1. Germline V gene sequence: CDR1 PRHDT, CDR2 FYEKMQ (reference sequence). V was clipped by 10 bases and J by 0 bases; unmatched bases: 6. This CDR3 spans 14 amino acids. The CDR3 here is CATTTGSSYNEQFF. The CDR3 DNA is TGTGCCACCACGACAGGGAGCTCCTACAATGAGCAGTTCTTC. The whole variable domain, remainder taken from reference TRBV13 and TRBJ2-1, is AAGVIQSPRHLIKEKRETATLKCYPIPRHDTVYWYQQGPGQDPQFLISFYEKMQSDKGSIPDRFSAQQFSDYHSELNMSSLELGDSALYFCATTTGSSYNEQFFGPGTRLTVL.

This clone was seen ten or more times. CDR3 sequence (DNA): TGTGCCAGCAGCCGCACCCCAACCGGGACAGGGGGCGCGGGGGAAAAACTGTTTTTT. This codes for CASSRTPTGTGGAGEKLFF. V usage is TRBV9 and J usage is TRBJ1-4; 12 nucleotides agree with TRBD1. Trimming at V came to 4 bases and at J to 8 bases, leaving 18 bases not matched to a gene. The length of the CDR3 is 19 residues. The V gene's germline CDR1 is SGDLS and CDR2 YYNGEE.

This clone was observed at least ten times. The chain combines TRBV6-2 or TRBV6-3 with TRBJ2-7; D possibly corresponds to TRBD1 (6 bases). The germline V and J ends were trimmed by 6 bases and 3 bases, with 12 bases remaining between them. The germline V gene encodes CDR1 MNHEY and CDR2 SVGEGT. The CDR3 covers 13 residues. CDR3 nucleotides: TGTGCCAGCAGAAGACAGGACCTCTACGAGCAGTACTTC. It translates to CASRRQDLYEQYF.

The table lists this clone with many counts. Written as DNA, the CDR3 is TGTGCCAGCAGCCAAGCACAGGCTTACAACTATGGCTACACCTTC. This sequence encodes CASSQAQAYNYGYTF. This sequence joins TRBV14 and TRBJ1-2, with TRBD1 as a possible D gene (5 bases). Germline V CDR1 and CDR2: SGHDN, FVKESK. The CDR3 is 15 residues long. With 1 base removed from V and 2 bases from J, the gap between germline ends came to 11 bases.

This clone has a count of ten or more. The chain joins TRBV7-2 to TRBJ1-2; 9 bases fit TRBD1. Germline V CDR1 and CDR2: SGHTA, FQGNSA. The CDR3 extends over 12 amino acids. V trimming: 5 bases; J trimming: 13 bases; junction bases outside the gene matches: 8. In DNA, the CDR3 is TGTGCCAGCAGCCTTGGGACAGGGAGGATCACCTTC. This translates into CASSLGTGRITF.

At least ten counts were recorded for this clone. The chain uses TRBV7-2 and TRBJ1-1; no definite D call. Trimming shortened V by 0 bases and J by 5 bases, and 7 bases separated the two germline ends. The germline V gene encodes CDR1 SGHTA and CDR2 FQGNSA. This CDR3 is built from 13 residues. The CDR3 loop reads CASSLAPGTEAFF. As DNA, the CDR3 is TGTGCCAGCAGCTTAGCTCCGGGGACTGAAGCTTTCTTT.

Many counts were recorded for this clone. The gene calls are TRBV12-3 or TRBV12-4 and TRBJ1-2; D is uncertain. CDR3 length equals 15 residues. V gave up 5 bases and J gave up 2 bases, with 15 bases separating them. The CDR3 nucleotides read TGTGCCAGCAGTCCCGACATAAATTGGAACTATGGCTACACCTTC. Its protein product is CASSPDINWNYGYTF.

This clone was seen at least ten times. The chain is built from TRBV28 and TRBJ2-3; no clear D. This CDR3 is built from 12 residues. The V gene lost 6 bases and the J gene lost 9 bases, with 13 bases spanning the gap. Per germline, CDR1 MDHEN and CDR2 SYDVKM. CDR3 region: CASSRLVLTQYF. For the CDR3, the DNA is TGTGCCAGCAGCAGACTCGTTTTGACGCAGTATTTT.

This clone showed up many times. The chain combines TRBV28 with TRBJ1-5; TRBD1 matches at 11 bases. CDR3 size: 15 residues. V gave up 6 bases and J gave up 5 bases; unmatched junction bases: 6. Germline V lookup: CDR1 MDHEN, CDR2 SYDVKM. The CDR3 sequence is CASRDRGQGHQPQHF. The CDR3 DNA reads as TGTGCCAGCAGGGACAGGGGGCAAGGCCATCAGCCCCAGCATTTT.

The sample holds many counts of this clone. This chain uses TRBV19 with TRBJ1-5, with D possibly TRBD1 on 6 matching bases. The germline V gene has CDR1 LNHDA and CDR2 SQIVND (reference sequence). The length of the CDR3 is 13 residues. V was shortened by 8 bases and J by 8 bases, with 16 bases between the two germline ends. The CDR3 loop is CASSQGWREPQHF. The CDR3, as DNA: TGTGCCAGTTCCCAGGGGTGGAGGGAGCCCCAGCATTTT.

This clone was seen repeatedly, ten times or more. This chain links TRBV19 with TRBJ1-1, with TRBD1 matching 7 bases. The V gene end was trimmed by 4 bases and the J gene end by 3 bases; junction bases not matched to a gene: 2. The CDR3 runs to 13 residues. Germline V gene lookup returns CDR1 LNHDA and CDR2 SQIVND (reference sequence). The CDR3 region has the DNA TGTGCCAGTAGTAGGGGACAGTACACTGAAGCTTTCTTT. Its translation: CASSRGQYTEAFF. Supplemented by reference TRBV19 and TRBJ1-1, the full variable domain reads DGGITQSPKYLFRKEGQNVTLSCEQNLNHDAMYWYRQDPGQGLRLIYYSQIVNDFQKGDIAEGYSVSREKKESFPLTVTSAQKNPTAFYLCASSRGQYTEAFFGQGTRLTVV.